Sequencing of this T cell receptor (beta chain) was carried out in a study of cytomegalovirus exposure and HLA in healthy donors. 13 Jbeta primers and 60 Vbeta primers were used for the PCR. Clones were read by immunoSEQ multiplex PCR, and TCRdb kept only the in-frame ones, dropping some. The sample lists around 190,000 clones; approximately 85% were seen once. This CDR3 region has 15 residues. Looked up from germline, CDR1 is SGHAT and CDR2 is FQNNGV. J lost 8 bases, V lost 4 bases, and 7 bases had no gene match. The chain links TRBV11-2 to TRBJ2-2; 10 bases are a match to TRBD2. This receptor was obtained from a woman aged 50 to 65 in good health and CMV-seronegative. The sample taken for sequencing was PBMCs. The CDR3 sequence: CASSWTSGVRGELFF. The DNA of the CDR3 is TGTGCCAGCAGCTGGACTAGCGGAGTAAGGGGGGAGCTGTTTTTT.